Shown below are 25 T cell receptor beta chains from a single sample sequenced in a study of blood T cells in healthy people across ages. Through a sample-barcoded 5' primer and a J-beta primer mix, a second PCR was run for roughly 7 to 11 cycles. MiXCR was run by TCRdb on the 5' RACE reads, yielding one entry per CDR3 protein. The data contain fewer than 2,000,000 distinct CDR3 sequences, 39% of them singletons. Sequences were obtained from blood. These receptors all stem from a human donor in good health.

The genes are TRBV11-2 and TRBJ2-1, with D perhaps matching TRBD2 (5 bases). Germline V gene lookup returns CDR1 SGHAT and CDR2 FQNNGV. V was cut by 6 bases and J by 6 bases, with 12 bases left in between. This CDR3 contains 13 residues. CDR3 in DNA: TGTGCCAGCAGTTTGGACTGGACCAATGAGCAGTTCTTC. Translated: CASSLDWTNEQFF.

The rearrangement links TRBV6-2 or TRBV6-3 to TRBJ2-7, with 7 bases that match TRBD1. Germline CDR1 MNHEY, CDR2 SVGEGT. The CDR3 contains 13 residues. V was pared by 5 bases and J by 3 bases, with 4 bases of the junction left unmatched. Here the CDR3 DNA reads TGTGCCAGCAGTGTTACAGGGGACTACGAGCAGTACTTC. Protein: CASSVTGDYEQYF.

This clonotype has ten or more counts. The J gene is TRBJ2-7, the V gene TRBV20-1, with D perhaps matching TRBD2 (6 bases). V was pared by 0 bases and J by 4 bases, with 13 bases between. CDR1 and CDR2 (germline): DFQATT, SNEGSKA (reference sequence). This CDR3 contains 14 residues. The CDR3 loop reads CSARDPQGGYEQYF. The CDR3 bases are TGCAGTGCTAGAGATCCACAAGGAGGGTACGAGCAGTACTTC.

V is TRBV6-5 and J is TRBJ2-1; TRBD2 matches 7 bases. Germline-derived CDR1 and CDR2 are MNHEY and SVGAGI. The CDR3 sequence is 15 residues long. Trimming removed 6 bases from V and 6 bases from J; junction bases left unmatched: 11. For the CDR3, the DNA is TGTGCCAGCAGCCGCCCGCGAGCTAGCGGCAATGAGCAGTTCTTC. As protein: CASSRPRASGNEQFF.

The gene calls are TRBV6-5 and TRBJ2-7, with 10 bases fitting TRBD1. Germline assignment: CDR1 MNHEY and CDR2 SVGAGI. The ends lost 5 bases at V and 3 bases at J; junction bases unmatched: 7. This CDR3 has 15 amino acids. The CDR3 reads CASSPSTGGYYEQYF. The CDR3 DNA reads TGTGCCAGCAGTCCATCGACAGGGGGCTACTACGAGCAGTACTTC.

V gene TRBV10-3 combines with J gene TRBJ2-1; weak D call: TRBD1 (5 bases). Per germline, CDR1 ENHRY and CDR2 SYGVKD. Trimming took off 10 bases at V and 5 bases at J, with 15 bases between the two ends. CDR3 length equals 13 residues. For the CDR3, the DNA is TGTGCCACCTTAGGACAAGATCACAATGAGCAGTTCTTC. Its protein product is CATLGQDHNEQFF.

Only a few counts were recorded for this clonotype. The CDR3 bases are TGTGCCAGCAGCCCTCCTACGTCGGGCACTAGCGAAAGCTACAATGAGCAGTTCTTC. It encodes CASSPPTSGTSESYNEQFF. The chain uses TRBV7-9 and TRBJ2-1, with TRBD2 identical over 7 bases. The CDR3 totals 19 residues. The junction had 19 bases not matched to a gene; V was cut back by 5 bases and J by 3 bases. Germline-derived CDR1 and CDR2 are SEHNR and FQNEAQ (reference sequence).

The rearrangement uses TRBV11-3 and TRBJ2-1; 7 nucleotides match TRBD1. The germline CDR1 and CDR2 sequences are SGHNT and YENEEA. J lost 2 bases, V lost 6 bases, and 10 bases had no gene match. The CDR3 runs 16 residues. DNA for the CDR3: TGTGCCAGCAGTCGGTCGGGGCAGGGGGCCTACAATGAGCAGTTCTTC. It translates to CASSRSGQGAYNEQFF.

The CDR3 reads CASSYSSRGWDSYTF. The CDR3 DNA sequence: TGTGCCAGCAGTTACTCGTCGCGGGGATGGGATAGCTACACCTTC. The rearrangement joins TRBV6-2 or TRBV6-3 to TRBJ1-2; D unclear. Trimming pared 0 bases from V and 9 bases from J, leaving 17 bases between. Per germline, CDR1 MNHEY and CDR2 SVGEGT. This CDR3 region has 15 residues.

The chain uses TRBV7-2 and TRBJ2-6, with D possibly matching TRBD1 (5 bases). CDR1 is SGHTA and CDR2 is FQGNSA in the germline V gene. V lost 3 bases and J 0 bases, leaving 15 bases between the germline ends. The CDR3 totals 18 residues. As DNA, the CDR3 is TGTGCCAGCAGCTTGAACAGGCCCAGACTCTCTGGGGCCAACGTCCTGACTTTC. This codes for CASSLNRPRLSGANVLTF.

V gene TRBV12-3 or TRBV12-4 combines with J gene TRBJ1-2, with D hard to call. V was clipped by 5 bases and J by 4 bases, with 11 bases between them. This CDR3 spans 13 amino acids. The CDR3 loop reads CASSTPPLYGYTF. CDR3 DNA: TGTGCCAGCAGTACACCCCCCCTCTATGGCTACACCTTC.

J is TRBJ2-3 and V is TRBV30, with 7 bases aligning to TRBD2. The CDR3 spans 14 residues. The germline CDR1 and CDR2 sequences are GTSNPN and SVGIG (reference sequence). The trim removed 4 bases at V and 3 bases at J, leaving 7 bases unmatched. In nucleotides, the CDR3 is TGTGCCTGGAACCTGGGAGCGGGAACAGATACGCAGTATTTT. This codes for CAWNLGAGTDTQYF.

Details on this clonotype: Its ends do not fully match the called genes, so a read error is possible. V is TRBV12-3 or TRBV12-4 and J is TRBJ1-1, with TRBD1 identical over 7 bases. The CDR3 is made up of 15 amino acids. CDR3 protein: CARRLTGSSFTEAFF. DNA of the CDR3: TGTGCCCGCAGACTGACAGGGTCTTCATTCACTGAAGCTTTCTTT.

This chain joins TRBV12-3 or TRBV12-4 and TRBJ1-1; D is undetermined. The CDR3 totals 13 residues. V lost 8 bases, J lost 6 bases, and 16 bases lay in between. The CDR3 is CASLKGRVAEAFF. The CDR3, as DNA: TGTGCCAGCCTTAAGGGTCGGGTAGCTGAAGCTTTCTTT.

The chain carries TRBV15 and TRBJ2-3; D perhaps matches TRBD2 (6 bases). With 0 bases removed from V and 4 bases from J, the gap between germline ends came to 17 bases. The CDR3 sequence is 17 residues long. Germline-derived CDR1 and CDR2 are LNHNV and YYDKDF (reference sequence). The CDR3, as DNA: TGTGCCACCAGCAGAGATGCGGCGGGAAAATTTGCAGATACGCAGTATTTT. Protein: CATSRDAAGKFADTQYF.

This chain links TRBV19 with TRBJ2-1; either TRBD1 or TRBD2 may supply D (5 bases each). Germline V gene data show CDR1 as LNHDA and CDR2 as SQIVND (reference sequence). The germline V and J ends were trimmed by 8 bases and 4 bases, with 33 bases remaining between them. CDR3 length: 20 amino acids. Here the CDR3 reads CASSPPFLPGRRFPYNEQFF. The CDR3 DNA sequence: TGTGCCAGTTCCCCTCCTTTCCTTCCGGGACGCCGTTTCCCTTACAATGAGCAGTTCTTC.

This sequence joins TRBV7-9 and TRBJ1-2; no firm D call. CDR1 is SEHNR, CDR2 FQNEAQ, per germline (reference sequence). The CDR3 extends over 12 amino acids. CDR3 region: CAVVLTNYGYTF. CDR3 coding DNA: TGTGCGGTGGTTTTAACTAACTATGGCTACACCTTC.

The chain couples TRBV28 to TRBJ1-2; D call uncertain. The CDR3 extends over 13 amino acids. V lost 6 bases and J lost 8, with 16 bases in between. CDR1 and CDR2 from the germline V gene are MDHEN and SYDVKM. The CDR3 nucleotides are TGTGCCAGCAGATTACCAAGTAGCAAGGGCTACACCTTC. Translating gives CASRLPSSKGYTF.

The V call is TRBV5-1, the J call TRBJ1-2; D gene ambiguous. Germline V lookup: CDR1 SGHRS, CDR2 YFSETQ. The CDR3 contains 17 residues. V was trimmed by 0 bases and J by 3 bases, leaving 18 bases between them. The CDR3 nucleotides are TGCGCCAGCAGCTTGGACCCTACTCTTGGTACCGACTATGGCTACACCTTC. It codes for CASSLDPTLGTDYGYTF.

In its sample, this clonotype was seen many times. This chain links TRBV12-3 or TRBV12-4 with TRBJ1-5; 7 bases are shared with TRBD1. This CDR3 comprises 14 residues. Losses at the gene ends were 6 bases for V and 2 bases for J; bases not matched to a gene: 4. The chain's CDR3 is CASSQGGGNQPQHF. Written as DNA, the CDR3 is TGTGCCAGCAGCCAGGGGGGGGGCAATCAGCCCCAGCATTTT.

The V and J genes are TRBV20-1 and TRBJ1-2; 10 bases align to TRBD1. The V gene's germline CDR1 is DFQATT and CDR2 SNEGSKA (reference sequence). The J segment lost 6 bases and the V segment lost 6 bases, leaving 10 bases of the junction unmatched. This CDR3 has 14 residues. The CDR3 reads CSARDRGWVDGYTF. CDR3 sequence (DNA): TGCAGTGCCAGGGACAGGGGCTGGGTCGATGGCTACACCTTC.

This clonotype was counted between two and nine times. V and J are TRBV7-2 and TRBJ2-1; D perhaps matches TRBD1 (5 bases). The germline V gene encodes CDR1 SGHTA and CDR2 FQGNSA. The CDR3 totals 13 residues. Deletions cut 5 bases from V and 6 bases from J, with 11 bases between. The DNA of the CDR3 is TGTGCCAGCAGCACGTACCAGGGCAATGAGCAGTTCTTC. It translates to CASSTYQGNEQFF.

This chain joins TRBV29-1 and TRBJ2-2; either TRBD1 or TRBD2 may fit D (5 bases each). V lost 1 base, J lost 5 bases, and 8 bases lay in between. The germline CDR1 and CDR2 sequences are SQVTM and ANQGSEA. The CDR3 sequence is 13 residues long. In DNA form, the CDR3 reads TGCAGCGTTGAAGTGAGGGGAACCGGGGAGCTGTTTTTT. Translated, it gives CSVEVRGTGELFF.

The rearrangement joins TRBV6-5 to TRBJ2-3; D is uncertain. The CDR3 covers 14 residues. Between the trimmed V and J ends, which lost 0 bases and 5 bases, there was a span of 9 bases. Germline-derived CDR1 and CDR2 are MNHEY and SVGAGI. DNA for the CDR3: TGTGCCAGCAGTTACTCGATTTCGGGAGATACGCAGTATTTT. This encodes CASSYSISGDTQYF.

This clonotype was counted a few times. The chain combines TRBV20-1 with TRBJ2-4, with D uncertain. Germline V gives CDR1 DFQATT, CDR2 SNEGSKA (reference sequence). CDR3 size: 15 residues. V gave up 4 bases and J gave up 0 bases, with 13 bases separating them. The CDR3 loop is CSAIRTALAKNIQYF. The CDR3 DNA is TGCAGTGCTATTCGGACGGCATTAGCCAAAAACATTCAGTACTTC.